This T cell receptor (beta chain) comes out of a study of blood T cell repertoires in COVID-19. Study details: Samples of COVID-19 (acute and convalescent) were obtained from the United States, Italy and Spain.

Germline CDR1 and CDR2: SNHLY and FYNNEI. The CDR3 consists of 14 residues. The ends lost 6 bases at V and 10 bases at J; junction bases unmatched: 9. This clone was counted many times. Clones were read by immunoSEQ multiplex PCR, and TCRdb kept only the in-frame ones, dropping some. This sample has 200,000 or so clones, with around 89% found just once. V and J are TRBV2 and TRBJ1-1, with 12 bases aligning to TRBD1. The material sequenced was PBMCs or T cells enriched from blood (not recorded which). The receptor comes from a woman aged 18-35 years who had recovered from COVID-19. Here the CDR3 reads CASSPSGQGASAFF. CDR3 nucleotides: TGTGCCAGCAGCCCTTCGGGACAGGGGGCCTCAGCTTTCTTT.